The 13 T cell receptor beta chains presented below share a single source sample, sequenced in a study of blood T cell repertoires in COVID-19. Using immunoSEQ multiplex PCR, the repertoire was profiled, and TCRdb retains in-frame clones only, with some absent. The sample lists 130,000 to 150,000 clones, 88% seen once, with 1.5% to 2% in the top ten. The source material was peripheral blood. The origin of the receptors is a woman aged 45-65 years with acute or convalescent COVID-19.

The chain employs TRBV5-1 and TRBJ2-1; 8 bases fit TRBD1. V was clipped by 5 bases and J by 3 bases; unmatched bases: 7. The germline gives CDR1 SGHRS, CDR2 YFSETQ. This CDR3 has 15 amino acids. CDR3 in DNA: TGCGCCAGCAGATACGACAGGGGCTTCTACAATGAGCAGTTCTTC. Protein sequence: CASRYDRGFYNEQFF.

The chain recombines TRBV2 with TRBJ2-7, with 7 bases matching TRBD1. There are 15 residues in the CDR3. Germline V lookup: CDR1 SNHLY, CDR2 FYNNEI. The ends lost 5 bases at V and 1 base at J; junction bases unmatched: 8. CDR3 nucleotides: TGTGCCAGCAGTCTACAGGGGACAATTTCCTACGAGCAGTACTTC. As protein: CASSLQGTISYEQYF.

About this clone: An end of the junction differs from the germline gene, which may be a read error. The V gene is TRBV7-8, the J gene TRBJ1-5; TRBD1 matches at 7 bases. The CDR3 length is 17 residues. Germline CDR1 is SGHVS and CDR2 is FQNEAQ. The CDR3 region is CASSLGIVRDRNPPQHF. CDR3 nucleotide sequence: TGTGCCAGCAGCCTCGGGATCGTCAGGGACAGAAATCCGCCCCAGCATTTT.

J is TRBJ2-1 and V is TRBV6-5; the D gene is possibly TRBD2 (5 bases). V was clipped by 2 bases and J by 0 bases, with 5 bases between them. The CDR3 extends over 14 amino acids. The germline CDR1 and CDR2 sequences are MNHEY and SVGAGI. The DNA for the CDR3 is TGTGCCAGCAGTTACGGGAGCTCCTACAATGAGCAGTTCTTC. It codes for CASSYGSSYNEQFF.

This clone came up a few times. The V and J genes are TRBV5-1 and TRBJ1-2, with 9 bases identical to TRBD1. Germline V gene data show CDR1 as SGHRS and CDR2 as YFSETQ. Trimming took 0 bases from V and 3 from J; bases not matched to a gene: 6. CDR3 length equals 16 residues. Here the CDR3 DNA reads TGCGCCAGCAGCTTGGCCGCGGGACAGGGAGACTATGGCTACACCTTC. As protein: CASSLAAGQGDYGYTF.

The chain employs TRBV14 and TRBJ1-1; 9 nucleotides line up with TRBD1. The V segment lost 0 bases and the J segment 4 bases; nucleotides outside the gene matches: 6. This CDR3 is 16 amino acids long. Germline-derived CDR1 and CDR2 are SGHDN and FVKESK. Here the CDR3 DNA reads TGTGCCAGCAGCCAAGATCAAGGACAGGGGTCCACTGAAGCTTTCTTT. Protein product: CASSQDQGQGSTEAFF.

This clone was seen once. V and J are TRBV27 and TRBJ2-5; TRBD1 matches 9 bases. Germline V gene sequence: CDR1 MNHEY, CDR2 SMNVEV (reference sequence). V trimming: 5 bases; J trimming: 4 bases; junction bases outside the gene matches: 8. The CDR3 is 15 amino acids. The CDR3 protein is CASSPRDREGETQYF. As DNA, the CDR3 is TGTGCCAGCAGTCCGCGGGACAGGGAGGGAGAGACCCAGTACTTC.

The rearrangement links TRBV5-1 to TRBJ1-2; the D is unclear. From germline, CDR1 is SGHRS and CDR2 YFSETQ. Trimming took 1 base from V and 6 from J, leaving 10 bases between them. The CDR3 loop spans 13 amino acids. CDR3 bases: TGCGCCAGCAGCTTGTCCCCAACGGATGGCTACACCTTC. Translating gives CASSLSPTDGYTF.

The gene calls are TRBV20-1 and TRBJ1-2, with TRBD1 matching over 7 bases. V lost 6 bases, J lost 8 bases, and 6 bases stayed unmatched. This CDR3 spans 11 amino acids. The germline gives CDR1 DFQATT, CDR2 SNEGSKA (reference sequence). CDR3: CSARQGGGYTF. CDR3 DNA sequence: TGCAGTGCACGACAGGGTGGAGGCTACACCTTC.

The genes are TRBV15 and TRBJ2-2, with D possibly being TRBD1 (5 bases). V gave up 3 bases and J gave up 3 bases, with 17 bases separating them. Germline lookup yields CDR1 LNHNV and CDR2 YYDKDF (reference sequence). The CDR3 covers 17 residues. The CDR3 reads CATSSSWQGFDTGELFF. In DNA form, the CDR3 reads TGTGCCACCAGCAGTTCCTGGCAGGGTTTTGACACCGGGGAGCTGTTTTTT.

The V call is TRBV3-1 (or the pseudogene TRBV3-2), the J call TRBJ1-1; weak D call: TRBD1 (6 bases). Germline values: CDR1 LGHDT, CDR2 YNNKEL (reference sequence). Trimming removed 0 bases at V and 8 bases at J, with 13 bases between. The CDR3 has 14 amino acids. CDR3 DNA: TGTGCCAGCAGCCAAGAGGGAGGGGGACCGGAAGCTTTCTTT. Its translation is CASSQEGGGPEAFF.

This CDR3 reads CASSSMGDTTVGSGYTF. The CDR3 DNA reads TGTGCCAGCAGCTCCATGGGGGACACCACTGTTGGGAGTGGCTACACCTTC. J is TRBJ1-2 and V is TRBV7-2; perhaps TRBD1 as D (6 bases). Trimming stripped 4 bases from V and 7 bases from J, with 25 bases between. The CDR3 runs to 17 residues. Germline loops: CDR1 SGHTA, CDR2 FQGNSA.

J is TRBJ2-2 and V is TRBV5-4, with a weak D call TRBD2 (6 bases). The germline V gene has CDR1 SGHNT and CDR2 YYREEE (reference sequence). Trimming stripped 2 bases from V and 0 bases from J, with 11 bases between. The CDR3 covers 16 residues. The CDR3 loop is CASSLPGLTNTGELFF. The CDR3 DNA follows: TGTGCCAGCAGCTTACCGGGACTCACGAACACCGGGGAGCTGTTTTTT.